What follows is one T cell receptor beta chain and its context. There are many counts of this clonotype. It has no known antigen specificity. Nothing much larger sits one base from this clone, and base qualities are not available. Library generation was performed with RT-PCR. The run used an Illumina HiSeq 2500. The public reads were reprocessed in TCRdb via fastp at Q25 and MiXCR, keeping in-frame beta chains. Rows with one shared CDR3 protein collapse into an entry with the most common genes and DNA. The sample contains about 520,000 distinct CDR3 sequences, 11% of them found a single time. Roughly 12% of the sample goes to the ten largest clones. The data are from a study of response to subunit inactivated influenza vaccine (dated by TCRdb to the late 2010s). Regarding the complete study: Deep quantitative T cell receptor repertoire profiling was used in the study to track responses to a trivalent subunit inactivated influenza vaccine. Points the paper makes about the study in general: According to the authors, only a limited number of new T cells may be recruited by each seasonal influenza vaccination.

The time point label here, explained by the study, means: approximately 40 days after influenza vaccine administration. Its CDR3 holds 16 amino acids, cysteine through phenylalanine. Just the 48-base CDR3 DNA is kept, in frame starting at base 1. CDR1 and CDR2 were assigned from the germline V gene as MNHEY and SVGAGI. V trim: 2 bases; J trim: 3 bases; unmatched bases: 5. The sequence derives from a man over 45 who received an inactivated influenza vaccine. Donor details come from another sample of the same person, matched by shared clones. Sequenced here: PBMCs from blood, sampled 45 days after vaccination. Rearrangement joined TRBV6-5 to TRBJ2-3; TRBD2 lines up with 10 middle nucleotides. The CDR3 reads CASSYGGLALTDTQYF. At the DNA level, the sequence is TGTGCCAGCAGTTACGGGGGACTAGCGCTAACAGATACGCAGTATTTT.